These 5 T cell receptor beta chains came from one sample sequenced in a study of radiotherapy plus CTLA-4 blockade in lung cancer. The repertoire was sequenced with immunoSEQ multiplex PCR; TCRdb's copy has only in-frame clones and lacks some. The sample has 12,000 or so clones; roughly 80% are singletons. Specimen: peripheral blood, collected from a patient treated with radiotherapy plus ipilimumab. These receptors all come from a human donor with non-small cell lung cancer that progressed on radiotherapy plus ipilimumab.

Of note for this clone: At one of its ends the junction is not consistent with the germline gene, which may arise from a read error. The chain uses TRBV7-7 and TRBJ2-2; no clear D. The germline CDR1 and CDR2 sequences are SSHAT and FNYEAQ (reference sequence). The CDR3 is 14 residues long. The CDR3 DNA sequence: TGTGCTAGCAGCGAATACGAGAACACCGGGGAGCTGTTTTTT. This sequence encodes CASSEYENTGELFF.

In this sample, this clone turned up once. The J gene is TRBJ2-7, the V gene TRBV6-1; tentatively, D is TRBD1 (5 bases). Trimming pared 1 base from V and 6 bases from J, leaving 10 bases between. The CDR3 length is 13 residues. Germline CDR1 reads MNHNS; CDR2 reads SASEGT. The chain's CDR3 is CASSEEAGREQYF. CDR3 DNA: TGTGCCAGCAGTGAAGAGGCAGGGCGCGAGCAGTACTTC.

This clone was seen only once. The chain uses TRBV25-1 and TRBJ2-1, with unresolved D. Trimming took off 3 bases at V and 11 bases at J, with 8 bases between the two ends. CDR3 length: 11 amino acids. Germline V gene data show CDR1 as MGHDK and CDR2 as SYGVNS. The CDR3 reads CASSDLAKQFF. The CDR3 DNA sequence: TGTGCCAGCAGTGACCTGGCGAAGCAGTTCTTC.

This clone has just a few counts. This chain connects TRBV7-2 to TRBJ2-1; 11 bases line up with TRBD2. With V trimmed by 5 bases and J by 7 bases, 16 bases remained unmatched. From germline, CDR1 is SGHTA and CDR2 FQGNSA. The CDR3 has 18 residues. The CDR3 DNA reads as TGTGCCAGCAGCCACCGAGGTAGCGGGGGGGCCTGGGTTAATGAGCAGTTCTTC. Its protein is CASSHRGSGGAWVNEQFF.

The chain joins TRBV27 to TRBJ2-1; 9 positions agree with TRBD2. With V trimmed by 4 bases and J by 0 bases, 10 bases remained unmatched. The CDR3 loop spans 18 amino acids. From germline, CDR1 is MNHEY and CDR2 SMNVEV (reference sequence). This CDR3 is CASSSRPTSGSSYNEQFF. The CDR3 DNA reads as TGTGCCAGCAGTTCCCGCCCGACTAGCGGAAGCTCCTACAATGAGCAGTTCTTC.